The rows below give T cell receptor beta chains drawn from one sample of a study of cytomegalovirus exposure and HLA in healthy donors. Assay used: immunoSEQ multiplex PCR; TCRdb lists only in-frame clones, some missing. The sample shows 95,000 to 100,000 clones, about 80% of them seen only once. The sample taken for sequencing was PBMCs. The receptor set was obtained from a man aged 40-50 years in good health and CMV-seronegative. Both conserved end residues are part of each CDR3. D genes are given only for firm matches. Clone size is stated in some rows and not others, as once, few, many or a class when expanded.

d_call j_call v_call clone_size cdr3_nt cdr3_aa
- TRBJ2-3 TRBV28 - TGTGCCAGCTTACCCCCAGGGATCACAGATACGCAGTATTTT CASLPPGITDTQYF
- TRBJ2-2 TRBV11-3 medium-sized TGTGCCAGCAGCTTAGGGGGGCCCGACACCGGGGAGCTGTTTTTT CASSLGGPDTGELFF
TRBD2 TRBJ2-1 TRBV5-1 - TGCGCCAGCAGCTTGGCTAGCGGGAGGGCCAGGACGAATGAGCAGTTCTTC CASSLASGRARTNEQFF
- TRBJ2-6 TRBV6-1 - TGTGCCAGCAGTGTCCCGTCGTCCGGGACTGGGGCCAACGTCCTGACTTTC CASSVPSSGTGANVLTF
TRBD2 TRBJ2-2 TRBV30 - TGTGCCTGGAGGTTAGCGGGGAACACCGGGGAGCTGTTTTTT CAWRLAGNTGELFF
- TRBJ2-7 TRBV6-5 - TGTGCCAGCAAAAGGACTCTAAAGGACGAGCAGTACTTC CASKRTLKDEQYF
TRBD1 TRBJ2-1 TRBV9 - TGTGCCAGCAGCGTCCGCAGGGGGCTGACCTCCTACAATGAGCAGTTCTTC CASSVRRGLTSYNEQFF
- TRBJ1-4 TRBV6-5 - TGTGCCAGCAGTTACGCGGGGCAGCAGAATGAAAAACTGTTTTTT CASSYAGQQNEKLFF
TRBD1 TRBJ1-1 TRBV29-1 - TGCAGCGTTGATAGGGACAGGGGGCGGACTGAAGCTTTCTTT CSVDRDRGRTEAFF
TRBD1 TRBJ1-4 TRBV4-3 - TGCGCCAGCAGCCTAGACAGGGGTATGGGTGAAAAACTGTTTTTT CASSLDRGMGEKLFF
TRBD2 TRBJ2-1 TRBV29-1 - TGCAGCGTTCCGAGCGGGAGGGCCAACAATGAGCAGTTCTTC CSVPSGRANNEQFF
- TRBJ1-3 TRBV9 - TGTGCCAGCAGCGCCAGGGGCCGCTCTGGAAACACCATATATTTT CASSARGRSGNTIYF